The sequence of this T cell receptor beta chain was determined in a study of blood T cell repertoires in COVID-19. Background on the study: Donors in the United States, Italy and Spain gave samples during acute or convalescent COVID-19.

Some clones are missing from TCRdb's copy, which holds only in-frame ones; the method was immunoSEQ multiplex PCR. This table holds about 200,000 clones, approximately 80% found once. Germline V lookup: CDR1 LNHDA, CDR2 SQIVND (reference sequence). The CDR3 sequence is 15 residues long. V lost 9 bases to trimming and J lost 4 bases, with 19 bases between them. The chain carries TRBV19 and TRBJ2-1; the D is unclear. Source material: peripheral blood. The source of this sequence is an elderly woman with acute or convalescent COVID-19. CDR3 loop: CASNLQNRPYNEQFF. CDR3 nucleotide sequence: TGTGCCAGCAATCTACAGAACCGACCATACAATGAGCAGTTCTTC.